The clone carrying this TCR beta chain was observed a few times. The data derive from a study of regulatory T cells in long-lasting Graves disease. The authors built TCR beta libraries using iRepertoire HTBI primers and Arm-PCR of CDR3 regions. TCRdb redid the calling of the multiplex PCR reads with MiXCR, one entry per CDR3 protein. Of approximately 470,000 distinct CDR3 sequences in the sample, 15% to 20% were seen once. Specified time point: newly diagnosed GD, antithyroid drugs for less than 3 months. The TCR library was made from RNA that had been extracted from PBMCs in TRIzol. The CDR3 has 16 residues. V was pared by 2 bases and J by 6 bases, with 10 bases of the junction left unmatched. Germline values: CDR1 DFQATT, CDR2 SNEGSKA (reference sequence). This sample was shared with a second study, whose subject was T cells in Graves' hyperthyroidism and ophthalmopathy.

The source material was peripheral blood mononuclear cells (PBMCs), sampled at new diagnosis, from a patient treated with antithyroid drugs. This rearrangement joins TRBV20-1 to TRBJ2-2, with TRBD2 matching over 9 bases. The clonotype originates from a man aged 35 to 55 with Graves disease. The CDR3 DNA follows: TGCAGTGCTAGAAGGGGACTAGCTGGTAACGCCGGGGAGCTGTTTTTT. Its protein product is CSARRGLAGNAGELFF.